The 21 T cell receptor beta chains in this list originate from one sample, sequenced in a study of blood T cells in healthy people across ages. A second PCR, run for roughly 7 to 12 cycles, used a sample-barcoded 5' primer plus a J-beta primer mix. TCRdb independently ran MiXCR on the 5' RACE reads; one entry per CDR3 protein. The table lists fewer than 950,000 distinct CDR3 sequences, about 53% of them singletons. Sequencing input: blood. The receptors derive from an elderly man in good health.

Written as DNA, the CDR3 is TGTGCCAGCAGCCCCCTCCCCCCCGGGACAGGAGACACCGGGGAGCTGTTTTTT. Translating gives CASSPLPPGTGDTGELFF. The chain joins TRBV28 to TRBJ2-2; 8 nucleotides align to TRBD1. The germline V gene has CDR1 MDHEN and CDR2 SYDVKM. This CDR3 region has 18 residues. The J segment lost 3 bases and the V segment lost 6 bases, leaving 15 bases of the junction unmatched.

This clonotype has at least ten counts. The chain carries TRBV20-1 and TRBJ2-7; 7 bases fit TRBD2. CDR3 length equals 14 residues. Trimming took 3 bases from V and 1 from J; bases not matched to a gene: 6. Germline V gives CDR1 DFQATT, CDR2 SNEGSKA (reference sequence). In DNA form, the CDR3 reads TGCAGTGCTAGGAGCGGGGCAATGTCCTACGAGCAGTACTTC. This translates into CSARSGAMSYEQYF.

This chain joins TRBV5-1 and TRBJ2-1; possibly TRBD2 for D (5 bases). The V gene lost 5 bases and the J gene lost 4 bases, with 13 bases spanning the gap. CDR3 size: 14 residues. Looked up from germline, CDR1 is SGHRS and CDR2 is YFSETQ. The CDR3, as DNA: TGCGCCAGCAGAATCGAGGGCGGATACAATGAGCAGTTCTTC. The encoded protein is CASRIEGGYNEQFF.

This chain joins TRBV28 and TRBJ2-5; D might be TRBD1 or TRBD2, each matching 6 bases. The J call may be wrong; the DNA end is better matched by TRBJ2-7. The germline CDR1 and CDR2 sequences are MDHEN and SYDVKM. This CDR3 has 14 amino acids. The CDR3 DNA is TGTGCCAGCAGCCGTCGGGGGCGGACCTACGAGCAGTACTTC. This encodes CASSRRGRTYEQYF.

This clonotype has only a few counts. The CDR3 is CASSLGGDLEGYTF. In DNA form, the CDR3 reads TGTGCCAGCAGCCTGGGGGGGGATCTGGAGGGCTACACCTTC. This chain links TRBV12-3 or TRBV12-4 with TRBJ1-2, with TRBD1 as a possible D gene (5 bases). V was clipped by 6 bases and J by 8 bases, with 19 bases between them. There are 14 residues in the CDR3.

This clonotype has more than one count but fewer than ten. The chain employs TRBV16 and TRBJ1-1; D remains ambiguous. CDR3 length: 12 residues. V was cut by 0 bases and J by 4 bases, with 3 bases left in between. Germline CDR1 reads KGHSY; CDR2 reads FQNENV. The CDR3 sequence: CASSQSGTEAFF. The CDR3 DNA reads TGTGCCAGCAGCCAATCGGGCACTGAAGCTTTCTTT.

In nucleotides, the CDR3 is TGTGCCAGCAGCGTAGACCCGGGGGGGATCAACGAGCAGTACTTC. Its protein is CASSVDPGGINEQYF. This chain uses TRBV9 with TRBJ2-4; 8 nucleotides line up with TRBD2. The tail of the sequence fits TRBJ2-7 better, so the J call may be wrong. Per germline, CDR1 SGDLS and CDR2 YYNGEE. The CDR3 extends over 15 amino acids.

The chain is built from TRBV5-1 and TRBJ2-7; 8 nucleotides line up with TRBD2. The CDR3 contains 16 residues. Germline values: CDR1 SGHRS, CDR2 YFSETQ. The J segment lost 2 bases and the V segment lost 3 bases, leaving 10 bases of the junction unmatched. DNA for the CDR3: TGCGCCAGCAGCTCGGGAAGTAGCGGGGCGCCCTACGAGCAGTACTTC. Protein sequence: CASSSGSSGAPYEQYF. Using reference TRBV5-1 and TRBJ2-7 for the parts outside the CDR3, the full variable domain is KAGVTQTPRYLIKTRGQQVTLSCSPISGHRSVSWYQQTPGQGLQFLFEYFSETQRNKGNFPGRFSGRQFSNSRSEMNVSTLELGDSALYLCASSSGSSGAPYEQYFGPGTRLTVT.

A few counts support this clonotype. The chain has TRBV5-1 and TRBJ2-4; D uncertain. This CDR3 comprises 15 residues. From germline, CDR1 is SGHRS and CDR2 YFSETQ. V dropped 5 bases and J dropped 0 bases, with 12 bases sitting between them. The CDR3 coding sequence is TGCGCCAGCAGGACGGCCCCCTTAGCCAAAAACATTCAGTACTTC. Translation: CASRTAPLAKNIQYF.

This clonotype showed up just a few times. The rearrangement links TRBV29-1 to TRBJ2-5; maybe TRBD2 (6 bases). Germline V gene data show CDR1 as SQVTM and CDR2 as ANQGSEA. V shed 5 bases and J shed 11 bases, with 15 bases lying between them. The CDR3 runs to 11 residues. The CDR3 here is CSVHSGNEQYF. The CDR3, as DNA: TGCAGCGTTCATAGCGGCAATGAGCAGTACTTC.

The chain couples TRBV29-1 to TRBJ2-1; 9 nucleotides match TRBD2. The CDR3 is 16 amino acids. V lost 4 bases, J lost 3 bases, and 10 bases stayed unmatched. Germline values: CDR1 SQVTM, CDR2 ANQGSEA. CDR3 sequence reads: CSVAALTSGNYNEQFF. The CDR3 DNA follows: TGCAGCGTTGCCGCCCTGACTAGCGGCAACTACAATGAGCAGTTCTTC.

As concerns this clonotype: One end of the junction varies from germline; a read error may be responsible. The genes are TRBV5-1 and TRBJ1-4; D is possibly TRBD1 (6 bases). Looked up from germline, CDR1 is SGHRS and CDR2 is YFSETQ. The CDR3 is 16 residues long. The CDR3 region is CASSLGQATTNAKLFF. The CDR3 DNA sequence: TGCGCCAGCAGCTTGGGACAGGCAACAACTAATGCAAAACTGTTTTTT.

In this sample, this clonotype turned up a few times. V and J are TRBV11-2 and TRBJ2-3; 8 bases match TRBD2. The CDR3 loop spans 16 amino acids. The V and J ends lost 6 bases and 14 bases, in that order; junction bases with no gene match: 22. Germline V lookup: CDR1 SGHAT, CDR2 FQNNGV. CDR3 region: CASSSPAGAGSRYAYF. Here the CDR3 DNA reads TGTGCCAGCAGTTCTCCAGCGGGAGCGGGGAGCAGATACGCGTATTTT.

This clonotype has only a few counts. The V gene is TRBV5-1, the J gene TRBJ2-1; D unresolved. V lost 0 bases to trimming and J lost 7 bases, with 11 bases between them. This CDR3 has 14 residues. Germline V CDR1 and CDR2: SGHRS, YFSETQ. CDR3 sequence (DNA): TGCGCCAGCAGCTTGGGATCCTCCCAAAATGAGCAGTTCTTC. Translation gives CASSLGSSQNEQFF.

This clonotype was seen a few times. This chain links TRBV29-1 with TRBJ2-6, with D possibly called TRBD1 or TRBD2 (6 bases each). The CDR3 runs 14 residues. Germline V gene lookup returns CDR1 SQVTM and CDR2 ANQGSEA. V lost 6 bases, J lost 1 base, and 10 bases lay in between. The CDR3 loop reads CSVDSGSGANVLTF. In DNA form, the CDR3 reads TGCAGCGTGGACAGCGGGTCTGGGGCCAACGTCCTGACTTTC.

The chain recombines TRBV6-2 or TRBV6-3 with TRBJ2-4; D call uncertain. CDR3 length: 15 amino acids. CDR1 is MNHEY, CDR2 SVGEGT, per germline. V lost 1 base to trimming and J lost 6 bases, with 13 bases between them. The CDR3 coding sequence is TGTGCCAGCAGTTACTTAGCTTTCGACGGAAACATTCAGTACTTC. Amino acid sequence: CASSYLAFDGNIQYF.

This chain joins TRBV15 and TRBJ2-3; 14 positions agree with TRBD2. Germline lookup yields CDR1 LNHNV and CDR2 YYDKDF (reference sequence). V lost 4 bases to trimming and J lost 3 bases; unmatched junction nucleotides: 9. The CDR3 is 18 amino acids. CDR3 loop: CATSTFRLAGGPTDTQYF. The DNA for the CDR3 is TGTGCCACCAGCACCTTTCGACTAGCGGGAGGGCCAACAGATACGCAGTATTTT.

The rearrangement links TRBV6-1 to TRBJ1-2, with D maybe TRBD1 (6 bases). This CDR3 spans 14 amino acids. V was clipped by 6 bases and J by 7 bases, with 18 bases between them. Germline loops: CDR1 MNHNS, CDR2 SASEGT. CDR3 nucleotide sequence: TGTGCCAGCAGCGGACATGACAGGTCGCGTGGCTACACCTTC. Translating it yields CASSGHDRSRGYTF.

In its sample, this clonotype was seen a few times. V and J are TRBV7-3 and TRBJ2-2; D ambiguous. Between the trimmed V and J ends, which lost 1 base and 6 bases, there was a span of 9 bases. This CDR3 contains 14 residues. Per germline, CDR1 SGHTA and CDR2 FQGTGA. CDR3 coding DNA: TGTGCCAGCAGCTTAATCTCCTTAGCCGGGGAGCTGTTTTTT. It encodes CASSLISLAGELFF.

V is TRBV10-3 and J is TRBJ2-7; D is unclear. V dropped 0 bases and J dropped 7 bases, with 13 bases sitting between them. This CDR3 region has 14 residues. Germline CDR1 and CDR2: ENHRY and SYGVKD. CDR3 in DNA: TGTGCCATCAGTGAGTCCCGCTTGGGCAATGAGCAGTACTTC. It is translated as CAISESRLGNEQYF.

The chain is built from TRBV6-5 and TRBJ2-2, with D perhaps being TRBD1 or TRBD2 (7 bases each). V was shortened by 6 bases and J by 3 bases, with 14 bases between the two germline ends. Germline V gene sequence: CDR1 MNHEY, CDR2 SVGAGI. The CDR3 contains 15 residues. The DNA of the CDR3 is TGTGCCAGCAGGGGGACAGCGGGGTACACCGGGGAGCTGTTTTTT. Translation gives CASRGTAGYTGELFF.